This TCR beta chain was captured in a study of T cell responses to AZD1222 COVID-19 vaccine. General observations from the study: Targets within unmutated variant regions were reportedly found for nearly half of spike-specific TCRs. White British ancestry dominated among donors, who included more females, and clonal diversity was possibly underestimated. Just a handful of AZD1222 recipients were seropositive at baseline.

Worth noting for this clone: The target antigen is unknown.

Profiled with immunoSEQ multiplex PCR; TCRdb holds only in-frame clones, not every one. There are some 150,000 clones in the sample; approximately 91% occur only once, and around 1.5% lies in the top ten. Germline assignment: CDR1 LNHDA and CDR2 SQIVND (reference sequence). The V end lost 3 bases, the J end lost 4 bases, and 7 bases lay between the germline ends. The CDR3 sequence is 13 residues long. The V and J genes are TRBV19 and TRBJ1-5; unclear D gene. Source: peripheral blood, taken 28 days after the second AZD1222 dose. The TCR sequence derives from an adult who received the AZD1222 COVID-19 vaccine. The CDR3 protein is CASSIPVNQPQHF. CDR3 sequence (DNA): TGTGCCAGTAGTATCCCGGTTAATCAGCCCCAGCATTTT. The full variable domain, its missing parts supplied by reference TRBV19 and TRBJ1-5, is DGGITQSPKYLFRKEGQNVTLSCEQNLNHDAMYWYRQDPGQGLRLIYYSQIVNDFQKGDIAEGYSVSREKKESFPLTVTSAQKNPTAFYLCASSIPVNQPQHFGDGTRLSIL.